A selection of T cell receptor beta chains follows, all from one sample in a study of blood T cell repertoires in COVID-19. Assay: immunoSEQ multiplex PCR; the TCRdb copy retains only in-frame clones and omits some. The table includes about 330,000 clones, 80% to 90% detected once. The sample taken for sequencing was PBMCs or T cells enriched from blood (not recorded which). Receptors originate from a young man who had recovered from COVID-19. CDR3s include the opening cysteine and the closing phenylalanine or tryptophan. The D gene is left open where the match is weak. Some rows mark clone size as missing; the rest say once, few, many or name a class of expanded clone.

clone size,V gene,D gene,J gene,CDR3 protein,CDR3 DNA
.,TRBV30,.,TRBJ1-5,CAWSVRGNQPQHF,TGTGCCTGGAGTGTCCGGGGGAATCAGCCCCAGCATTTT
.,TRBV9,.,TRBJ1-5,CASSAGRGHQPQHF,TGTGCCAGCAGCGCCGGGAGGGGACATCAGCCCCAGCATTTT
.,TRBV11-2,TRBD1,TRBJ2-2,CASSSPTGGTGELFF,TGTGCCAGCAGCTCCCCGACAGGGGGCACCGGGGAGCTGTTTTTT
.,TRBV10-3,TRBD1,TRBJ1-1,CAISDLQGARTEAFF,TGTGCCATCAGTGATTTACAGGGGGCGCGCACTGAAGCTTTCTTT
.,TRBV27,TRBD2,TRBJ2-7,CASSPDSGGAYEQYF,TGTGCCAGCAGCCCAGATAGCGGGGGAGCCTACGAGCAGTACTTC
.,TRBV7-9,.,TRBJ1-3,CASSAPGSAGNTIYF,TGTGCCAGCAGCGCCCCAGGGTCCGCTGGAAACACCATATATTTT
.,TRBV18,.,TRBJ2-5,CASSPKGSGLEETQYF,TGTGCCAGCTCACCAAAAGGGAGCGGATTGGAAGAGACCCAGTACTTC
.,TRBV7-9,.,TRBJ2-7,CASSAPSGIGSYEQYF,TGTGCCAGCAGTGCCCCGTCGGGGATTGGGAGTTACGAGCAGTACTTC
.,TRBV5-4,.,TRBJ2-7,CASSQMDISYEQYF,TGTGCCAGCAGCCAGATGGACATCTCGTACGAGCAGTACTTC
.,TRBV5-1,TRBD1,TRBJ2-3,CASSLAAGGLPTDTQYF,TGCGCCAGCAGCTTGGCCGCAGGGGGCCTCCCTACAGATACGCAGTATTTT
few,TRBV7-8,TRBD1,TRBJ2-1,CASSSRDRVSNEQFF,TGTGCCAGCAGCTCCCGGGACAGGGTATCCAATGAGCAGTTCTTC
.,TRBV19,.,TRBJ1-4,CASSIVQRSEKLFF,TGTGCCAGTAGTATAGTACAGCGGAGTGAAAAACTGTTTTTT
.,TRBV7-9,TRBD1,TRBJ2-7,CASSARTGMEQYF,TGTGCCAGCAGCGCCCGGACAGGGATGGAGCAGTACTTC
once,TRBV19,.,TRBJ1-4,CASRDRPATNEKLFF,TGTGCCAGTAGGGACAGACCAGCAACTAATGAAAAACTGTTTTTT
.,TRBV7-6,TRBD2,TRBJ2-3,CASSGLAGGRNTDTQYF,TGTGCCAGCAGCGGACTAGCGGGGGGTCGGAACACAGATACGCAGTATTTT
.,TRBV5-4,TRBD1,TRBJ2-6,CASSGQENDSGANVLTF,TGTGCCAGCAGCGGACAGGAAAATGACTCTGGGGCCAACGTCCTGACTTTC
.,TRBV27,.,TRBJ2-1,CASSITGQQFF,TGTGCCAGCAGTATAACAGGGCAGCAGTTCTTC
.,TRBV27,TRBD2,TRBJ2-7,CASSLSWGGSYEQYF,TGTGCCAGCAGTTTAAGTTGGGGGGGGTCCTACGAGCAGTACTTC
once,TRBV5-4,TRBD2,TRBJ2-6,CASSGAGAGGPAGANVLTF,TGTGCCAGCAGCGGCGCCGGGGCGGGGGGGCCTGCTGGGGCCAACGTCCTGACTTTC
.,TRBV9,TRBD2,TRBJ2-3,CASSVVGIAGGPQDTQYF,TGTGCCAGCAGCGTAGTAGGTATCGCGGGGGGGCCGCAAGATACGCAGTATTTT
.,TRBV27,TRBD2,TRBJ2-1,CASSFERDYNEQFF,TGTGCCAGCAGTTTCGAGCGGGATTACAATGAGCAGTTCTTC
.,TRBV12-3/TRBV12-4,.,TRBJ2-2,CASTNTGELFF,TGTGCCAGCACAAACACCGGGGAGCTGTTTTTT
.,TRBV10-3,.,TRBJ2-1,CAISGQGLHNEQFF,TGTGCCATCAGTGGGCAGGGTCTCCACAATGAGCAGTTCTTC
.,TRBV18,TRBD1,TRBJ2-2,CASSPPTGAGTGELFF,TGTGCCAGCTCACCACCGACAGGGGCGGGGACCGGGGAGCTGTTTTTT
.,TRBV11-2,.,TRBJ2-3,CASSLKAPRQAQGTDTQYF,TGTGCCAGCAGCCTTAAGGCCCCCCGGCAGGCTCAGGGAACAGATACGCAGTATTTT
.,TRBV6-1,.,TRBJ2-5,CASSEAHPLRGKETQYF,TGTGCCAGCAGTGAAGCCCATCCTCTTCGAGGGAAGGAGACCCAGTACTTC
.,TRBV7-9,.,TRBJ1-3,CASSLDSTITIYF,TGTGCCAGCAGCTTAGACAGCACCATAACCATATATTTT
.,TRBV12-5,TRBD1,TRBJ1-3,CASGPGTGAGNTIYF,TGTGCTAGTGGTCCCGGGACAGGGGCAGGAAACACCATATATTTT
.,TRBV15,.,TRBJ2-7,CATSRDVLTYEQYF,TGTGCCACCAGCAGAGATGTCCTTACCTACGAGCAGTACTTC
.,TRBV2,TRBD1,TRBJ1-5,CASSGSTGGASNQPQHF,TGTGCCAGCAGTGGGTCTACAGGGGGTGCTAGCAATCAGCCCCAGCATTTT
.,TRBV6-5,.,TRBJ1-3,CASSYGTVFYF,TGTGCCAGCAGTTACGGGACTGTATTTTATTTT
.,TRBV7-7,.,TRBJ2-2,CASSSRTDNTGELFF,TGTGCCAGCAGCTCTAGGACAGACAACACCGGGGAGCTGTTTTTT
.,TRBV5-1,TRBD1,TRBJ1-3,CASSLGTGGNTIYF,TGCGCCAGCAGCCTAGGGACAGGGGGAAACACCATATATTTT
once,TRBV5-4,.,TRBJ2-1,CASSPGTGGEFF,TGTGCCAGCAGCCCAGGGACTGGAGGTGAGTTCTTC
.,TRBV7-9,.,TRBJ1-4,CASSFFRDNRMFF,TGTGCCAGCAGCTTTTTTCGGGACAACCGTATGTTTTTT
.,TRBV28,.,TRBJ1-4,CASSQPGLSEKLFF,TGTGCCAGCAGCCAACCAGGGTTGTCTGAAAAACTGTTTTTT
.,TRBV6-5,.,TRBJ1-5,CASSTGQPNQPQHF,TGTGCCAGCAGTACTGGACAGCCCAATCAGCCCCAGCATTTT
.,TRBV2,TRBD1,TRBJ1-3,CASSYTGDSGNTIYF,TGTGCCAGCAGTTATACAGGGGACAGTGGAAACACCATATATTTT
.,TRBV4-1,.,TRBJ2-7,CASSPGGLREQYF,TGCGCCAGCAGCCCAGGGGGGTTACGCGAGCAGTACTTC
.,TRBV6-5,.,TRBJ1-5,CASTKGIHSNQPQHF,TGTGCCAGCACCAAGGGGATTCATAGCAATCAGCCCCAGCATTTT
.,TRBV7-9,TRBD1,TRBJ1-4,CASGITGVGEKLFF,TGTGCCAGCGGTATTACAGGGGTTGGTGAAAAACTGTTTTTT
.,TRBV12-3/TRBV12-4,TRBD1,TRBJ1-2,CASTPRTGEGYTF,TGTGCCAGCACGCCACGGACAGGGGAGGGCTACACCTTC
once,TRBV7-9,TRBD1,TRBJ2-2,CASSLKTGSSGELFF,TGTGCCAGCAGCTTAAAGACAGGGTCATCCGGGGAGCTGTTTTTT
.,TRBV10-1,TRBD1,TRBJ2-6,CASSDGTGDGANVLTF,TGCGCCAGCAGTGACGGGACAGGGGATGGGGCCAACGTCCTGACTTTC
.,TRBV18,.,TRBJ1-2,CASSPDRANYGYTF,TGTGCCAGCTCACCCGACAGAGCTAACTATGGCTACACCTTC
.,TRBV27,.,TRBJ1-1,CASSLSYAQGSEAFF,TGTGCCAGCAGTTTATCGTACGCCCAGGGTTCTGAAGCTTTCTTT
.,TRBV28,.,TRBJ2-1,CASSLTGTREQFF,TGTGCCAGCAGTCTAACCGGGACACGGGAGCAGTTCTTC
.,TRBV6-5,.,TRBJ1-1,CASSYGQGSTEAFF,TGTGCCAGCAGTTACGGGCAGGGGAGCACTGAAGCTTTCTTT
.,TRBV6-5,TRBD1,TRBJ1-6,CASRRQGTYNSPLHF,TGTGCCAGCAGGAGACAGGGAACCTATAATTCACCCCTCCACTTT
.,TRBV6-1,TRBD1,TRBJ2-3,CASSEVDGWTGVRDTQYF,TGTGCCAGCAGTGAAGTTGACGGATGGACAGGGGTAAGAGATACGCAGTATTTT
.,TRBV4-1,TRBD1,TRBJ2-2,CASRGTGDTGELFF,TGCGCCAGCAGAGGGACAGGGGACACCGGGGAGCTGTTTTTT
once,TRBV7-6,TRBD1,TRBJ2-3,CASSSGQGHTDTQYF,TGTGCCAGCAGCTCCGGACAGGGACACACAGATACGCAGTATTTT
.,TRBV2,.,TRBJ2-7,CASSEGWVAANYEQYF,TGTGCCAGCAGTGAAGGTTGGGTAGCCGCGAACTACGAGCAGTACTTC
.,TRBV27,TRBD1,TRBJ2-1,CASSLSAGTGYNEQFF,TGTGCCAGCAGTTTAAGTGCGGGGACAGGGTACAATGAGCAGTTCTTC
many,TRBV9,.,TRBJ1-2,CASSVVRENYGYTF,TGTGCCAGCAGCGTAGTCCGCGAGAACTATGGCTACACCTTC
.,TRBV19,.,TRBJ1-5,CASRMVRGPNQPQHF,TGTGCCAGTAGAATGGTACGGGGTCCCAATCAGCCCCAGCATTTT
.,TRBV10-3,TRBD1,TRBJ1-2,CAISESFVGTGYGYTF,TGTGCCATCAGTGAGTCCTTTGTGGGGACAGGTTATGGCTACACCTTC
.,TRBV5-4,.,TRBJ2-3,CASSLEAEDTDTQYF,TGTGCCAGCAGCTTGGAGGCGGAGGACACAGATACGCAGTATTTT
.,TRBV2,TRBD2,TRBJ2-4,CASSGLAVAKNIQYF,TGTGCCAGCAGTGGACTAGCGGTCGCCAAAAACATTCAGTACTTC